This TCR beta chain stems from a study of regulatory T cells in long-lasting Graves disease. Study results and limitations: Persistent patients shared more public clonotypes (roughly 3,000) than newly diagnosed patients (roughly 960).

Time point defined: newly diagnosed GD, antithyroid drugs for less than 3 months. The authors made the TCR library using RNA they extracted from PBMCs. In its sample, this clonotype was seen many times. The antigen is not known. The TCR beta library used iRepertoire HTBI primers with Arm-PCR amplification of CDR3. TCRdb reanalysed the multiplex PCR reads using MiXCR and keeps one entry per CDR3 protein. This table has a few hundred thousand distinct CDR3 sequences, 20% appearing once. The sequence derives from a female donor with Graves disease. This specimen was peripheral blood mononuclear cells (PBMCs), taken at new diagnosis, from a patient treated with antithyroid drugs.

The CDR3 DNA is TGTGCCAGCAGCCAAGCCTACCTCGATGGGGGTGGCTACACCTTC. This gives the protein CASSQAYLDGGGYTF. V gene TRBV3-1 combines with J gene TRBJ1-2, with D tentatively TRBD1 (5 bases). The V gene lost 1 base and the J gene lost 7 bases, with 16 bases spanning the gap. From germline, CDR1 is LGHDT and CDR2 YNNKEL (reference sequence). The CDR3 covers 15 residues.